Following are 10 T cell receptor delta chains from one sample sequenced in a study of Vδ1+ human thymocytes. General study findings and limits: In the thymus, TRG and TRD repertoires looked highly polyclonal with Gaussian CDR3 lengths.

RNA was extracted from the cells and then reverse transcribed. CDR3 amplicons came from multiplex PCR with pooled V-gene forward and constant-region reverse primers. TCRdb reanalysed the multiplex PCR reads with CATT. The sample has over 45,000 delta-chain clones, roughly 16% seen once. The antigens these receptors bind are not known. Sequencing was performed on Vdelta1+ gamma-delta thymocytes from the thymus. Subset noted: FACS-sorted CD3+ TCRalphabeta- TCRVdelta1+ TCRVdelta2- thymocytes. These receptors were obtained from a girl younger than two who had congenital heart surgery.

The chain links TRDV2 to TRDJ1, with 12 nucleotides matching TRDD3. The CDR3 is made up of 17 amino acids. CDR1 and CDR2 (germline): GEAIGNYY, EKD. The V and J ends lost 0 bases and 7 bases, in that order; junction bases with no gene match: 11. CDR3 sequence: CACDTNRDWGIHSKLIF. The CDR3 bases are TGTGCCTGTGACACCAACCGCGACTGGGGGATACATAGTAAACTCATCTTT.

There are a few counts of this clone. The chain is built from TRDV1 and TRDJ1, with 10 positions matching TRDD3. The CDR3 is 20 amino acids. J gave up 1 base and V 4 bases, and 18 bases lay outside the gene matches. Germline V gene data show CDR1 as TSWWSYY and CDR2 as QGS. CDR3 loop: CALGVTFMYWGIGFTDKLIF. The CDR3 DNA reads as TGTGCTCTTGGGGTCACCTTCATGTACTGGGGGATTGGTTTCACCGATAAACTCATCTTT.

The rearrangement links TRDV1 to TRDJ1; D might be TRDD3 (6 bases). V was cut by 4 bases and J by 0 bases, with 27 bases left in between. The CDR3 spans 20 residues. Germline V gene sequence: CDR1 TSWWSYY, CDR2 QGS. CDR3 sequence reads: CALGGTAFFPYWDYTDKLIF. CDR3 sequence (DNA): TGTGCTCTTGGGGGCACTGCCTTCTTCCCTTACTGGGACTACACCGATAAACTCATCTTT.

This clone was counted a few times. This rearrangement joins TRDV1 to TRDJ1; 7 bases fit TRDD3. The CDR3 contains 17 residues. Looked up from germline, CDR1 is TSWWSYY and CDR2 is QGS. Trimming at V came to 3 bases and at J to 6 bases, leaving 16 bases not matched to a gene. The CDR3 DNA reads TGTGCTCTTGGGGACCGTCCTCCTTTAACTGGGGATTATAAACTCATCTTT. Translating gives CALGDRPPLTGDYKLIF.

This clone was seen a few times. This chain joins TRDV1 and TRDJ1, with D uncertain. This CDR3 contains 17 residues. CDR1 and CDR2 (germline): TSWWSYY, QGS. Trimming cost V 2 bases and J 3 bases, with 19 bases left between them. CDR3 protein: CALGESRTPPEADKLIF. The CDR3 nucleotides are TGTGCTCTTGGGGAATCACGCACCCCTCCCGAGGCCGATAAACTCATCTTT.

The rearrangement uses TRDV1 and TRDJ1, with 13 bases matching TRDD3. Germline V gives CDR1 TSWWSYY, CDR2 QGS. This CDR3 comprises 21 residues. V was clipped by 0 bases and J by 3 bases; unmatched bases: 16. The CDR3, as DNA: TGTGCTCTTGGGGAACTTTACCTAGGGGTACTGGGGGATACGAGAGCCGATAAACTCATCTTT. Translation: CALGELYLGVLGDTRADKLIF.

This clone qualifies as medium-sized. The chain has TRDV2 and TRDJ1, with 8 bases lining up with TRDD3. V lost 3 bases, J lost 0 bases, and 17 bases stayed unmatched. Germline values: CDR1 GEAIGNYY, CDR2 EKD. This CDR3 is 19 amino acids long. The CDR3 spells CACDLLYWGAPPYTDKLIF. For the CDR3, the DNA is TGTGCCTGTGACCTCCTGTACTGGGGGGCTCCACCGTACACCGATAAACTCATCTTT.

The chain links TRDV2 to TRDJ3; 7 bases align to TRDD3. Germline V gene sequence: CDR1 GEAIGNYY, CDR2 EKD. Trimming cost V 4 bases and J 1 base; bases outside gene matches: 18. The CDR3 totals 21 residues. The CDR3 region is CACETPPCGGIPSWDTRQMFF. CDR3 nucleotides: TGTGCCTGTGAAACCCCCCCTTGTGGGGGGATCCCTTCCTGGGACACCCGACAGATGTTTTTC.

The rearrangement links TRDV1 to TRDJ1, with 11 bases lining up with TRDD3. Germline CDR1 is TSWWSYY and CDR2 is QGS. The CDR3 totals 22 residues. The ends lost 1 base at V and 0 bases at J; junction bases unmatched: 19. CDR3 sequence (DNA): TGTGCTCTTGGGGAACAAGTCTACCGCTGGGGGATACCCCGTGGAAACACCGATAAACTCATCTTT. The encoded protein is CALGEQVYRWGIPRGNTDKLIF.

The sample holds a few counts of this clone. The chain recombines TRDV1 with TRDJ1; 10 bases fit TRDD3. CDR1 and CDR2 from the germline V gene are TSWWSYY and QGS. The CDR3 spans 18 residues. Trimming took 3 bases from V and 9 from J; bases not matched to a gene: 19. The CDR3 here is CALGESRQDRDGGYQLIF. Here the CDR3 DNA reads TGTGCTCTTGGGGAGTCCCGTCAGGACAGGGATGGGGGATACCAACTCATCTTT.